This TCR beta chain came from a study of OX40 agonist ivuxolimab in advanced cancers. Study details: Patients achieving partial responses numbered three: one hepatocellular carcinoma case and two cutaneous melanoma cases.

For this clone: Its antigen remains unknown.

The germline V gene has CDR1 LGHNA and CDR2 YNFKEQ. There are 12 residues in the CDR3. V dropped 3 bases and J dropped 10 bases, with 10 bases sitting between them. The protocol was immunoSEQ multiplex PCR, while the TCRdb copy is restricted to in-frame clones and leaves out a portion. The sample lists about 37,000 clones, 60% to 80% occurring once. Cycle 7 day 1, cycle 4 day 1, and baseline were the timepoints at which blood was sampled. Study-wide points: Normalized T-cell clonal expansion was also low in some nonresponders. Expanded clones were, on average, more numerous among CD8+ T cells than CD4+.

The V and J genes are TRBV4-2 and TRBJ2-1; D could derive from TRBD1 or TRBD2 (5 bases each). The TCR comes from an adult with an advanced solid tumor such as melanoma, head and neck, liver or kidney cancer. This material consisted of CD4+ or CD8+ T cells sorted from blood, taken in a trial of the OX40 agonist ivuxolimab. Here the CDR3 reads CASSQGPSEQFF. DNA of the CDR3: TGTGCCAGCAGCCAGGGACCCTCGGAGCAGTTCTTC.